Here is one TCR beta chain with its context. Antigen specificity is unknown. The V gene's germline CDR1 is MDHEN and CDR2 SYDVKM. The CDR3 has 14 amino acids. The V gene lost 3 bases and the J gene lost 4 bases, with 12 bases spanning the gap. This sample is part of a study of T cell responses to AZD1222 COVID-19 vaccine. Sequenced by immunoSEQ multiplex PCR; TCRdb stores in-frame clones only, minus some. The sample includes 75,000 to 95,000 clones, approximately 90% seen only once; the top ten take around 26%. Overall study findings and caveats: Baseline serology detected seropositivity in only five or six AZD1222 recipients.

This sequence joins TRBV28 and TRBJ1-1; tentatively, D is TRBD1 (5 bases). This clonotype was sampled from an adult who received the AZD1222 COVID-19 vaccine. This specimen consisted of peripheral blood, obtained 28 days after the second AZD1222 dose. CDR3 DNA sequence: TGTGCCAGCAGTTTGGCCAGGGTTGGCACTGAAGCTTTCTTT. Its translation is CASSLARVGTEAFF.